A single sample gave rise to the 24 T cell receptor beta chains below, sequenced in a study of PD-L1 blockade in urothelial cancer. The method was immunoSEQ multiplex PCR; TCRdb's version includes in-frame clones alone and lacks a portion of them. The sample holds fewer than 95,000 clones, 65% to 85% seen once. Sample time point: pretreatment peripheral blood. Sequencing used PBMCs, obtained around atezolizumab (anti-PD-L1) treatment. The receptors were gathered from a man aged 55-75 years with urothelial cancer.

This chain joins TRBV4-1 and TRBJ1-3; 7 nucleotides align to TRBD1. The CDR3 has 17 amino acids. CDR1 MGHRA and CDR2 YSYEKL come from the germline V gene. V lost 0 bases and J lost 4; bases outside the gene matches: 9. CDR3 nucleotide sequence: TGCGCCAGCAGCCAAGATTCGGGAAGGGGGCAAGGAAACACCATATATTTT. This gives the protein CASSQDSGRGQGNTIYF.

This clone was counted a single time. The rearrangement joins TRBV4-1 to TRBJ2-1, with 10 bases identical to TRBD2. The CDR3 length is 16 residues. Germline loops: CDR1 MGHRA, CDR2 YSYEKL. V shed 10 bases and J 1 base; nucleotides not matched to a gene: 10. The CDR3 nucleotides read TGCGCCACCGCCCGGACTAGCGGTTTTTCCTACAATGAGCAGTTCTTC. Translation gives CATARTSGFSYNEQFF.

The rearrangement uses TRBV11-2 and TRBJ2-1, with 9 bases lining up with TRBD2. The J segment lost 8 bases and the V segment lost 4 bases, leaving 15 bases of the junction unmatched. This CDR3 has 17 residues. Germline assignment: CDR1 SGHAT and CDR2 FQNNGV. The chain's CDR3 is CASSSYSSGTSDDEQFF. CDR3 nucleotides: TGTGCCAGCAGCTCGTACTCTAGCGGGACGTCTGACGATGAGCAGTTCTTC.

This clone was recorded only once. The CDR3 nucleotides read TGCAGCGTTGAATCTGCGCTTGGTCTAACTACGAGAAATGAGCAGTTCTTC. Amino acids: CSVESALGLTTRNEQFF. The chain links TRBV29-1 to TRBJ2-1; D is unclear. The germline V gene has CDR1 SQVTM and CDR2 ANQGSEA. CDR3 size: 17 residues. V lost 2 bases and J lost 7, with 24 bases in between.

The chain uses TRBV6-6 and TRBJ2-5; D remains ambiguous. Germline V gene lookup returns CDR1 MNHNY and CDR2 SVGAGI (reference sequence). The CDR3 consists of 14 residues. Trimming removed 2 bases from V and 2 bases from J, with 9 bases in between. CDR3 in amino acids: CASSYPDNQETQYF. CDR3 nucleotides: TGTGCCAGCAGTTACCCAGATAATCAAGAGACCCAGTACTTC.

The V gene is TRBV18, the J gene TRBJ1-6; 7 bases agree with TRBD1. After removal of 2 bases from V and 8 bases from J, the junction contained 3 bases not matched to a gene. Germline V gene sequence: CDR1 KGHSH, CDR2 LQKENI. The CDR3 runs 14 residues. DNA of the CDR3: TGTGCCAGCTCACCATACCAGGGGGATTCACCCCTCCACTTT. It yields the protein CASSPYQGDSPLHF.

The table lists this clone with a few counts. The chain recombines TRBV10-3 with TRBJ2-1; 10 nucleotides align to TRBD2. The V and J ends lost 10 bases and 4 bases, in that order; junction bases with no gene match: 7. CDR1 ENHRY and CDR2 SYGVKD come from the germline V gene. The CDR3 length is 14 residues. CDR3 DNA sequence: TGTGCCACGACCGGGACTAGCGCTTACAATGAGCAGTTCTTC. Amino acid sequence: CATTGTSAYNEQFF.

V usage is TRBV7-8 and J usage is TRBJ2-7; weak D call: TRBD2 (7 bases). V was pared by 3 bases and J by 9 bases, with 15 bases between. CDR1 is SGHVS, CDR2 FQNEAQ, per germline. The CDR3 covers 13 residues. In nucleotides, the CDR3 is TGTGCCAGCAGCTTCCACAGGGAGGGTGGGCAGTACTTC. Encoded protein: CASSFHREGGQYF.

This chain connects TRBV7-2 to TRBJ2-7; 10 nucleotides agree with TRBD2. Germline trimming cut 5 bases from V and 12 bases from J; bases unmatched to any gene: 16. This CDR3 is 15 amino acids long. The V gene's germline CDR1 is SGHTA and CDR2 FQGNSA. The CDR3 nucleotides are TGTGCCAGCAGCAACGACTGGACTAGCGGAATTATCTTGTACTTC. Residues: CASSNDWTSGIILYF.

The gene calls are TRBV5-6 and TRBJ2-7, with D possibly TRBD2 on 6 matching bases. The V gene's germline CDR1 is SGHDT and CDR2 YYEEEE. V was shortened by 5 bases and J by 7 bases, with 19 bases between the two germline ends. The CDR3 runs to 14 residues. This CDR3 is CASSRRGLVVEQYF. CDR3 coding DNA: TGTGCCAGCAGTCGGCGGGGACTGGTCGTTGAGCAGTACTTC.

The chain has TRBV7-2 and TRBJ2-1; 10 nucleotides match TRBD1. Per germline, CDR1 SGHTA and CDR2 FQGNSA. The CDR3 is 16 amino acids. J lost 5 bases, V lost 7 bases, and 11 bases had no gene match. The CDR3 loop reads CASTFPGQGSDNEQFF. For the CDR3, the DNA is TGTGCCAGCACCTTCCCGGGACAGGGGTCGGACAATGAGCAGTTCTTC.

The rearrangement links TRBV6-6 to TRBJ2-4; 7 nucleotides agree with TRBD1. The CDR3 covers 13 residues. Looked up from germline, CDR1 is MNHNY and CDR2 is SVGAGI (reference sequence). V trimming: 6 bases; J trimming: 11 bases; junction bases outside the gene matches: 10. The CDR3 DNA reads as TGTGCCAGCAGAGGGACAGAGGTTCCGTTTCAGTACTTC. It translates to CASRGTEVPFQYF.

The chain links TRBV7-2 to TRBJ2-1, with no clear D. Germline CDR1 reads SGHTA; CDR2 reads FQGNSA. This CDR3 has 11 residues. Deletions cut 5 bases from V and 9 bases from J, with 8 bases between. The CDR3 DNA follows: TGTGCCAGCAGCCCCGCAGGTGAGCAGTTCTTC. It is translated as CASSPAGEQFF.

In its sample, this clone was seen a few times. The chain joins TRBV19 to TRBJ2-5; 14 bases line up with TRBD2. V lost 7 bases to trimming and J lost 4 bases; unmatched junction nucleotides: 5. Germline CDR1 reads LNHDA; CDR2 reads SQIVND (reference sequence). The CDR3 spans 15 residues. The CDR3 spells CASTKGTSGRETQYF. In DNA, the CDR3 is TGTGCCAGTACCAAGGGGACTAGCGGGAGAGAGACCCAGTACTTC.

The chain employs TRBV6-5 and TRBJ1-1, with D unclear. This CDR3 is 13 amino acids long. V dropped 7 bases and J dropped 0 bases, with 9 bases sitting between them. Germline V gene data show CDR1 as MNHEY and CDR2 as SVGAGI. The CDR3, as DNA: TGTGCCAGCATAGCATACATGAACACTGAAGCTTTCTTT. Translating it yields CASIAYMNTEAFF.

In this sample, this clone turned up once. This chain links TRBV6-5 with TRBJ1-4; tentative D call: TRBD1 (6 bases). CDR3 length: 13 amino acids. Looked up from germline, CDR1 is MNHEY and CDR2 is SVGAGI. V lost 6 bases to trimming and J lost 8 bases, with 13 bases between them. The CDR3 nucleotides read TGTGCCAGCAGCCTTGGACAGTACGAAAAACTGTTTTTT. Its translation is CASSLGQYEKLFF.

The V gene is TRBV28, the J gene TRBJ2-7, with D maybe TRBD1 (6 bases). The CDR3 sequence is 15 residues long. Trimming stripped 7 bases from V and 0 bases from J, with 16 bases between. The V gene's germline CDR1 is MDHEN and CDR2 SYDVKM. CDR3 protein: CASICDGTNSYEQYF. The CDR3 DNA is TGTGCCAGCATCTGCGATGGGACAAACTCCTACGAGCAGTACTTC.

The chain employs TRBV6-1 and TRBJ1-1, with unresolved D. V was shortened by 4 bases and J by 0 bases, with 9 bases between the two germline ends. CDR1 and CDR2 from the germline V gene are MNHNS and SASEGT. The CDR3 extends over 14 amino acids. The CDR3 spells CASSARDMNTEAFF. CDR3 nucleotide sequence: TGTGCCAGCAGTGCGAGGGATATGAACACTGAAGCTTTCTTT.

With respect to this clone: The germline gene is not matched at one end of the junction; a read error may be the cause. The V and J genes are TRBV28 and TRBJ2-3; D remains ambiguous. CDR1 is MDHEN and CDR2 is SYDVKM in the germline V gene. This CDR3 has 13 residues. The CDR3 DNA reads TGTGCCAGCAGTTTCCACTCCCCTCCCCTGCCGGATTTT. Translation gives CASSFHSPPLPDF.

V and J are TRBV4-3 and TRBJ1-4, with TRBD1 matching over 10 bases. Germline loops: CDR1 LGHNA, CDR2 YSLEER. The CDR3 totals 16 residues. V dropped 5 bases and J dropped 6; count of bases not matched to a gene: 9. This CDR3 reads CASSGPPGQGHEKLFF. The CDR3 DNA reads as TGCGCCAGCAGCGGACCACCGGGACAGGGGCATGAAAAACTGTTTTTT.

The chain recombines TRBV21-1 with TRBJ2-1; the listed D gene, TRBD1, was not tested against the DNA. TRBV21-1 is given as a pseudogene. The CDR3 extends over 13 amino acids. The CDR3 region has the DNA TGTGCCAGCGGAAGACAGGTAATGGGTGAGCAGTTCTTC. Its translation: CASGRQVMGEQFF.

J is TRBJ2-2 and V is TRBV6-4; TRBD1 matches at 8 bases. Germline CDR1 reads MRHNA; CDR2 reads SNTAGT. Trimming at V came to 5 bases and at J to 4 bases, leaving 3 bases not matched to a gene. The CDR3 spans 14 residues. CDR3 amino acids: CASSRQGTTGELFF. CDR3 DNA: TGTGCCAGCAGTCGACAGGGGACCACCGGGGAGCTGTTTTTT.

The rearrangement uses TRBV2 and TRBJ2-5, with unresolved D. The length of the CDR3 is 12 residues. V lost 8 bases to trimming and J lost 1 base, with 8 bases between them. Germline assignment: CDR1 SNHLY and CDR2 FYNNEI. CDR3 sequence (DNA): TGTGCCAGCCTTACAATCCAAGAGACCCAGTACTTC. This codes for CASLTIQETQYF.

This chain connects TRBV27 to TRBJ2-1; TRBD2 matches at 7 bases. CDR1 is MNHEY and CDR2 is SMNVEV in the germline V gene (reference sequence). This CDR3 spans 16 amino acids. V shed 2 bases, J shed 4 bases, and the junction held 8 bases outside the gene matches. The CDR3 is CASSLERGRGYNEQFF. The CDR3 DNA is TGTGCCAGCAGTTTAGAACGCGGGAGAGGGTACAATGAGCAGTTCTTC.